A single sample gave rise to the 10 T cell receptor beta chains below, sequenced in a study of blood T cell repertoires in COVID-19. Some clones are missing from TCRdb's copy, which holds only in-frame ones; the method was immunoSEQ multiplex PCR. The sample lists roughly 400,000 clones, roughly 84% occurring once. Source material: PBMCs or T cells enriched from blood (not recorded which). The receptors derive from a young woman who had been exposed to COVID-19.

J is TRBJ1-2 and V is TRBV3-1 (or the pseudogene TRBV3-2); 8 positions match TRBD1. Germline CDR1 and CDR2: LGHDT and YNNKEL (reference sequence). V shed 0 bases, J shed 5 bases, and the junction held 14 bases outside the gene matches. This CDR3 has 18 residues. The CDR3 DNA sequence: TGTGCCAGCAGCCAAGAAAGGATACCCGGGACAGGAAAATATGGCTACACCTTC. Protein: CASSQERIPGTGKYGYTF.

The J gene is TRBJ2-5, the V gene TRBV11-1, with D possibly matching TRBD1 (6 bases). The length of the CDR3 is 13 residues. V was shortened by 3 bases and J by 4 bases, with 9 bases between the two germline ends. Germline loops: CDR1 SGHAT, CDR2 FQDESV (reference sequence). The DNA for the CDR3 is TGTGCCAGCAGCTTTGAAGGGGGAGAGACCCAGTACTTC. Amino acid sequence: CASSFEGGETQYF. Together with reference TRBV11-1 and TRBJ2-5, the CDR3 gives the full variable domain: EAEVAQSPRYKITEKSQAVAFWCDPISGHATLYWYRQILGQGPELLVQFQDESVVDDSQLPKDRFSAERLKGVDSTLKIQPAELGDSAMYLCASSFEGGETQYFGPGTRLLVL.

A few counts support this clone. This rearrangement joins TRBV9 to TRBJ2-7, with TRBD1 matching over 8 bases. From germline, CDR1 is SGDLS and CDR2 YYNGEE. The junction had 11 bases not matched to a gene; V was cut back by 0 bases and J by 6 bases. The CDR3 is made up of 16 amino acids. CDR3 DNA sequence: TGTGCCAGCAGCGTAGCACAGGGGGTGTATTTTGGCGAGCAGTACTTC. Translation gives CASSVAQGVYFGEQYF.

This clone was detected ten times or more. CDR3 region: CASSDWTPGTEAFF. The DNA for the CDR3 is TGTGCCAGCAGTGACTGGACCCCGGGGACTGAAGCTTTCTTT. V gene TRBV2 combines with J gene TRBJ1-1; D remains unclear. The CDR3 has 14 amino acids. V lost 3 bases and J lost 5, with 13 bases in between. Germline loops: CDR1 SNHLY, CDR2 FYNNEI.

The J gene is TRBJ1-4, the V gene TRBV3-1 (or the pseudogene TRBV3-2), with D maybe TRBD1 (6 bases). This CDR3 has 14 amino acids. Between the trimmed V and J ends, which lost 3 bases and 7 bases, there was a span of 12 bases. Germline V gene sequence: CDR1 LGHDT, CDR2 YNNKEL (reference sequence). The CDR3 protein is CASSHRQGGEKLFF. The CDR3 region has the DNA TGTGCCAGCAGCCACCGTCAAGGGGGTGAAAAACTGTTTTTT.

This clone has more than one count but fewer than ten. This chain joins TRBV30 and TRBJ1-1; 7 bases align to TRBD1. This CDR3 has 12 residues. V was pared by 5 bases and J by 10 bases, with 10 bases of the junction left unmatched. Germline CDR1 is GTSNPN and CDR2 is SVGIG (reference sequence). The CDR3 bases are TGTGCCTGGGGGCCCACAGGGGCCTCAGCTTTCTTT. Protein: CAWGPTGASAFF.

V is TRBV19 and J is TRBJ2-3, with 7 bases identical to TRBD1. The CDR3 sequence is 15 residues long. Germline V gene sequence: CDR1 LNHDA, CDR2 SQIVND (reference sequence). The ends lost 9 bases at V and 0 bases at J; junction bases unmatched: 9. The CDR3 nucleotides are TGTGCCAGCGGCGGGTCCAGGGGGAGCACAGATACGCAGTATTTT. Protein product: CASGGSRGSTDTQYF.

V gene TRBV6-5 combines with J gene TRBJ1-2; 8 bases match TRBD1. The germline V gene encodes CDR1 MNHEY and CDR2 SVGAGI. CDR3 length: 14 residues. V was pared by 4 bases and J by 6 bases, with 7 bases of the junction left unmatched. In nucleotides, the CDR3 is TGTGCCAGCAGTTCCAGGGGGCTAGGGAATGGCTACACCTTC. This encodes CASSSRGLGNGYTF.

J is TRBJ2-7 and V is TRBV7-8, with 9 bases that match TRBD2. CDR3 length: 19 residues. Germline-derived CDR1 and CDR2 are SGHVS and FQNEAQ. V shed 5 bases, J shed 4 bases, and the junction held 21 bases outside the gene matches. Here the CDR3 DNA reads TGTGCCAGCAGCCCGAGGACAGAAGTCTCTTTAGCGGGGGTTTACGAGCAGTACTTC. This encodes CASSPRTEVSLAGVYEQYF.

J is TRBJ2-1 and V is TRBV10-3; D is undetermined. The V end was cut by 0 bases, the J end by 6 bases, with 3 bases between. CDR1 is ENHRY and CDR2 is SYGVKD in the germline V gene. The CDR3 extends over 12 amino acids. The CDR3 loop is CAISESSNEQFF. DNA of the CDR3: TGTGCCATCAGTGAGTCTAGCAATGAGCAGTTCTTC.